What follows is one TCR beta chain and its context. Its antigen is still unknown. It has no much larger one-base neighbor in the sample; base qualities were not kept. Sample treatment or condition, as interpreted from the label and publication: roughly 11-day PBMC culture with coronavirus spike peptide pools or control peptides (ViraFEST assay). The study used the ViraFEST assay, which expanded antigen-specific T cells with peptide pools and then identified expanded clonotypes by TCR sequencing. The convalescent patients' positive SARS-CoV-2 PCR tests fell between March and December 2020, which was before the Alpha, Beta and Delta variants emerged in the United States. Each well held 1.5 million to 2.5 million PBMCs cultured with around 10 ug/ml peptide pools in IMDM containing approximately 4.8% human AB serum and around 10 IU/ml IL-2. Half of the culture medium was replaced with fresh IL-2-containing medium on days 3 and 7. After about 10 days of culture, CD4+ T cells were isolated by negative selection using the EasySep CD4+ T cell isolation kit. PBMCs were separated from whole blood using Ficoll-Paque Plus gradient centrifugation and then either used fresh or cryopreserved at -140C. Culture conditions were generally each tested in triplicate wells.

Library method: PCR. DNA from cultured CD4+ T cells was subjected to TCR sequencing with the Oncomine TCR Beta short-read assay at the Johns Hopkins FTIC core. Genomic DNA was extracted from the cultured CD4+ T cells with the QIAamp micro DNA kit. Oncomine TCR Beta libraries made from cultured CD4+ T cells were pooled using unique dual indexes and sequenced on an Illumina iSeq 100. The source study handled its data this way. Non-productive sequences were removed, and CDR3s not starting with C, not ending with F or W, or shorter than 7 amino acids were discarded. Antigen-specific clonotypes were identified using the MANAFEST web application through comparison of peptide-stimulated wells with reference and other culture wells. An FDR below 0.05, an odds ratio above 5, and a productive frequency above 0.1% in at least two of three replicate wells were required for clones to be considered positive. Clonotypes that were significantly expanded in both SARS-CoV-2 spike wells and at least one common cold coronavirus spike condition were defined as cross-reactive. CDR3 homology was assessed with Levenshtein distances (stringdist) and unrooted phylogenetic trees (ape) in R version 3.6.1. TCRdb took the public reads, trimmed them with fastp at Q25, ran MiXCR for clone calling and kept in-frame beta chains. Merged by CDR3 protein, the rows form single entries marked with the most common genes and DNA. It is TCRdb's table, rather than the study itself, that gives the V and J calls and clone size. This sample is represented by some 20,000 distinct CDR3 sequences; roughly half of them were singletons. About 7% of the sample comes from the top ten.

The CDR3 goes from the cysteine to the phenylalanine over 15 residues. Only the CDR3 region is kept as DNA, spanning 45 bases read in frame from base 1. Cut back by 6 bases and 0 bases, the V and J ends lie 14 bases apart. The CDR1 and CDR2 encoded by the germline V gene (reference sequence) are LNHDA and SQIVND. This sample is part of a study of vaccination and CD4 T cells after COVID-19 (dated by TCRdb to 2021 to 2024). The study in broad terms: Every convalescent patient had a positive nasal swab PCR test for SARS-CoV-2, with mild disease in nine or ten patients and severe disease in one. The convalescent cohort included six males and four females, with two Hispanic individuals, seven Caucasians, two Asians and one multiracial person. Each participant got two doses of either the Pfizer-BioNTech BNT162b2 vaccine (n=8) or the Moderna mRNA-1273 vaccine (n=2). Post-COVID blood samples were collected from convalescent patients a median of approximately 93 days after diagnosis, with a range of about 30 to 180 days. Post-vaccine blood samples were obtained a median of about 72 days after the second vaccine dose, with a range of roughly 13 to 250 days. For stimulating the cultures, overlapping spike peptide pools were used, derived from SARS-CoV-2 as well as from the common cold coronaviruses HCoV-NL63, HCoV-OC43 and HCoV-229E. Control cultures used a CEFX viral epitope pool as positive control, an HIV-1 Nef peptide pool as negative control, or no peptide. In around nine COVID-19 convalescent patients and a handful of infection-naive healthy vaccine recipients, the spike-specific CD4+ TCR repertoire before mRNA vaccination was compared with the repertoire after mRNA vaccination.

Study-level results and caveats: The median number of SARS-CoV-2-reactive clonotypes rose from roughly 20 after infection to roughly 38 after vaccination, but the change was not significant. The study included relatively few convalescent patients and did not analyze early timepoints after natural infection. In convalescent patients, a median roughly 85% of post-vaccine SARS-CoV-2-reactive clones were detected only after vaccination, and vaccine-specific priming was suggested by this finding. In convalescent patients, nearly all vaccine-specific clones (304 of 307) were found to be mono-reactive for SARS-CoV-2 spike rather than cross-reactive with common cold coronaviruses.

The chain couples TRBV19 to TRBJ1-2, with the D segment identity uncertain. The sequencing sample was made of CD4+ T cells from blood, cultured in vitro. This TCR derives from a human donor who had recovered from COVID-19. The CDR3 sequence is CASSAGREANYGYTF. Read as DNA, the sequence is TGTGCCAGTAGCGCAGGACGGGAAGCTAACTATGGCTACACCTTC.